This TCR beta chain was captured by sequencing in a study of blood T cell repertoires in COVID-19 (dated by TCRdb to about 2020). A note on the overall study: The collaborator samples originated in the United States, Italy and Spain and spanned the acute and convalescent phases of COVID-19. Samples came from the ongoing ImmuneRACE study (first 160 participants) plus 1,254 subjects from 6 global collaborators. Where HLA class I and class II types were available, the types were taken from metadata supplied by the sample provider, not from assay-based typing. A de-identified subject ID, COVID-19 status, age in years and sex were almost always included in the sample metadata. The prospective study material was composed of cDNA or gDNA derived from T cells, B-cell-depleted T cells, or PBMCs. The repertoires were released in a freely available public database intended as a resource for research on the immune response to SARS-CoV-2. Subjects who had been exposed to COVID-19, were actively infected with it, or had recovered from it provided the deeply sampled blood TCRbeta repertoires that made up the dataset.

Details on this clone: It lacks a known antigen. Base-call qualities are not available, and no considerably larger clone is one nucleotide away.

The immunoSEQ Assay, a bias-controlled multiplex PCR, was used to amplify TCRbeta CDR3 regions from genomic DNA. In the source study's methods: Nucleated cell counts per sample were estimated from amplification of reference gene primers within the assay. To quantify the absolute abundance of each unique TCRbeta CDR3 rearrangement, sequence reads were collapsed and filtered. Productive Simpson clonality was computed per sample as the square root of Simpson's diversity index over productive rearrangements. TCRdb's version of the immuneACCESS table is confined to in-frame rearrangements and falls short of the full clone set. An unresolved V gene accounts for under half of the shortfall where checked; the remainder is of unknown origin. V, J and clone size reflect that table, while D and trimming were determined from the DNA. This sample has around 130,000 clones in its table, and under 90% of those were observed once. The top ten clonotypes cover 4% to 5.5% of the sample.

The collaborating institutions used their own protocols to collect whole blood in K2EDTA tubes. Collaborator samples were shipped for TCRbeta analysis as frozen whole blood, isolated PBMCs, or DNA extracted from either sample type. CDR1 and CDR2 (MNHNS, SASEGT) derive from the germline V gene. The CDR3 holds 17 amino acids from the cysteine to the phenylalanine. Only the CDR3 DNA stays, 51 bases, in frame from base 1. The trim is 3 bases for V and 1 base for J, with a gap of 13 bases between the germline ends. Overall results and qualifications from the work: The amount of clinical and demographic metadata varied by source and participant and was provided uncurated.

This TCR was recovered from a woman aged 70-85 years with acute or convalescent COVID-19. Source material: peripheral blood. Recombination linked TRBV6-1 to TRBJ1-6, and perhaps TRBD1 as D gene, on 6 matching bases. The bases are TGTGCCAGCAGTGAGGGGACATCTCCGTCCTATAATTCACCCCTCCACTTT. It codes for CASSEGTSPSYNSPLHF.